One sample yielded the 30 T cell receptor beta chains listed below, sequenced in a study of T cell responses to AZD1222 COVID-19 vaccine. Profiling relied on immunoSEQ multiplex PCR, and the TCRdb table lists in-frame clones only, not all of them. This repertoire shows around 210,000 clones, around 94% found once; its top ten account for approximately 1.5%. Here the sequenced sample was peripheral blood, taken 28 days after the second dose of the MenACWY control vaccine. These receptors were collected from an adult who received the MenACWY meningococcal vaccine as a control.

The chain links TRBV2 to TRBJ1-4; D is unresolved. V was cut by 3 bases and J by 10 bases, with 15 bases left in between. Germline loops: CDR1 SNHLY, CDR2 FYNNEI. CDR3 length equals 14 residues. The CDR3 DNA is TGTGCCAGCAGTGAGGGTCCGGGTTGGGGAAAACTGTTTTTT. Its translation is CASSEGPGWGKLFF.

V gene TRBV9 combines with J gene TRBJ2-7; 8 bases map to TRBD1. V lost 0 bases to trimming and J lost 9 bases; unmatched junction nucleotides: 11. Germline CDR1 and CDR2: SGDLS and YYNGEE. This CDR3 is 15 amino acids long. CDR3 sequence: CASSVGARGPLVQYF. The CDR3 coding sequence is TGTGCCAGCAGCGTAGGGGCCAGGGGGCCTTTGGTGCAGTACTTC.

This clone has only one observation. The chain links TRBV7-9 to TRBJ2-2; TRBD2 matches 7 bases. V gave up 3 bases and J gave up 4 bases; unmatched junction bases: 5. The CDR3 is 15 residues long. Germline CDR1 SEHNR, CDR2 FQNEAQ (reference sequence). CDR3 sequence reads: CASSFPREGTGELFF. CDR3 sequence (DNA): TGTGCCAGCAGCTTCCCCAGGGAGGGCACCGGGGAGCTGTTTTTT.

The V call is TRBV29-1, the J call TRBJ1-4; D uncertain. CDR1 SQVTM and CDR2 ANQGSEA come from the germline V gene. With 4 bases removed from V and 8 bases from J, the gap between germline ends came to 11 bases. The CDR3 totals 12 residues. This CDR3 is CSVGPGAEKLFF. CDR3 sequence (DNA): TGCAGCGTTGGGCCCGGAGCGGAAAAACTGTTTTTT.

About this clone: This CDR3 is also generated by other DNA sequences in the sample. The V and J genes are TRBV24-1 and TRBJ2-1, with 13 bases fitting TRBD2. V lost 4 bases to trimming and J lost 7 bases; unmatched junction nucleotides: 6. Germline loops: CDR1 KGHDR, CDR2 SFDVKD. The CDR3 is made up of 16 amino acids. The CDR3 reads CATSDPLAGGPNEQFF. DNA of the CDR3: TGTGCCACCAGTGACCCACTAGCGGGAGGGCCGAATGAGCAGTTCTTC.

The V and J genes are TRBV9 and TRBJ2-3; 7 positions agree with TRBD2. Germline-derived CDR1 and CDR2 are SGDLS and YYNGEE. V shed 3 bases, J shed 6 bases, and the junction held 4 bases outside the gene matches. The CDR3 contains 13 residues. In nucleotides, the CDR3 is TGTGCCAGCAGCGACCCCGGGGGGGATACGCAGTATTTT. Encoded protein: CASSDPGGDTQYF.

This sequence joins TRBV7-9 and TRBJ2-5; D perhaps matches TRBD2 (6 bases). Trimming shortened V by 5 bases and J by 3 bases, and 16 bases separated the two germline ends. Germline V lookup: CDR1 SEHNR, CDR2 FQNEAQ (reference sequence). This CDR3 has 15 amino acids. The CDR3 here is CASSLWDSTKETQYF. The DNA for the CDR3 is TGTGCCAGCAGCCTCTGGGACTCGACGAAAGAGACCCAGTACTTC.

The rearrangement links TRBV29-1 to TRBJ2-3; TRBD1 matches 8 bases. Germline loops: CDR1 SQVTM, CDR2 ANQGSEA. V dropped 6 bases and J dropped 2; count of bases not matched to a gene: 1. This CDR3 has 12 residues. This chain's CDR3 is CSVQGDTDTQYF. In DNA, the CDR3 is TGCAGCGTACAGGGGGACACAGATACGCAGTATTTT.

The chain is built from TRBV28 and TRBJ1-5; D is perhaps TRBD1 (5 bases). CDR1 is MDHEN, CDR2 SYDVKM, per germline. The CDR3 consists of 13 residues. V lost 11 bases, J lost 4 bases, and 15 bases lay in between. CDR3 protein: CAASGGSNQPQHF. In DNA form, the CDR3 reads TGTGCCGCGTCGGGGGGTAGTAATCAGCCCCAGCATTTT.

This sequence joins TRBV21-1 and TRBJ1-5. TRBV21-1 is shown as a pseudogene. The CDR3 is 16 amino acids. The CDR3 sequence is CASSKDMDYSNQPQHF. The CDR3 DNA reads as TGTGCCAGCAGCAAAGACATGGATTATAGCAATCAGCCCCAGCATTTT.

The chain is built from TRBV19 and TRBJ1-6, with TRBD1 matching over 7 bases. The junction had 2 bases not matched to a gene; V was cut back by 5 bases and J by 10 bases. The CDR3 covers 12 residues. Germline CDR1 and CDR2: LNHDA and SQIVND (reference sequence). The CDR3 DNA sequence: TGTGCCAGTAGTGGGACAGACTCACCCCTCCACTTT. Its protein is CASSGTDSPLHF. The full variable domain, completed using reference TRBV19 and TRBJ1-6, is DGGITQSPKYLFRKEGQNVTLSCEQNLNHDAMYWYRQDPGQGLRLIYYSQIVNDFQKGDIAEGYSVSREKKESFPLTVTSAQKNPTAFYLCASSGTDSPLHFGNGTRLTVT.

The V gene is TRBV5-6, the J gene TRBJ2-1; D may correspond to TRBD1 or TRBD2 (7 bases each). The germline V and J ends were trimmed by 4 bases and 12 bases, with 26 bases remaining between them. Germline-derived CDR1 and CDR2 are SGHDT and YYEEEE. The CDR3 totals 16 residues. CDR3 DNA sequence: TGTGCCAGCAGCAGGGGAGGGGACAGATTCTTTCTGGTGCAGTTCTTC. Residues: CASSRGGDRFFLVQFF.

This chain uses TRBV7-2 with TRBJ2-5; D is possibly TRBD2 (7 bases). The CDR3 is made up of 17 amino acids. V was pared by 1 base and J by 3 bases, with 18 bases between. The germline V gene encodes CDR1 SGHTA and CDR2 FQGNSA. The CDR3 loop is CASSLGFAAGAEETQYF. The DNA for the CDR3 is TGTGCCAGCAGCTTAGGGTTTGCGGCGGGGGCGGAAGAGACCCAGTACTTC.

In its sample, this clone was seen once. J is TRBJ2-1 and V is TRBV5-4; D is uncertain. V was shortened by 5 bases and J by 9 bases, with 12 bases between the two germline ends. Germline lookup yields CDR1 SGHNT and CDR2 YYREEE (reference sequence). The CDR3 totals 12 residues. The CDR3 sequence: CASSAVKGEQFF. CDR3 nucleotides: TGTGCCAGCAGTGCGGTCAAGGGTGAGCAGTTCTTC.

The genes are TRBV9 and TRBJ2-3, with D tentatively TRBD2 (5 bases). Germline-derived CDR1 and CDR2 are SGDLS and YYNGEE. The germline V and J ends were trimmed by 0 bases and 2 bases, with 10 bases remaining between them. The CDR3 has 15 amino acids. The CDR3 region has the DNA TGTGCCAGCAGCGTAGCTCAGCGGTTCACAGATACGCAGTATTTT. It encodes CASSVAQRFTDTQYF.

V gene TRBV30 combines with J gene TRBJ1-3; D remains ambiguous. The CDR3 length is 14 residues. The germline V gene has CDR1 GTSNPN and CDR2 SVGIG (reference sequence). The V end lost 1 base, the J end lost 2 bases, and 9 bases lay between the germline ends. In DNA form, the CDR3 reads TGTGCCTGGAGTGGTGGGAACCCTGGAAACACCATATATTTT. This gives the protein CAWSGGNPGNTIYF.

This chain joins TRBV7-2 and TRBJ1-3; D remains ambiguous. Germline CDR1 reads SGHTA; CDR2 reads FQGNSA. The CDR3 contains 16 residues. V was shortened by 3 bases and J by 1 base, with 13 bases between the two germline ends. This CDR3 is CASSFRVGLSGNTIYF. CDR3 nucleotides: TGTGCCAGCAGCTTCCGGGTCGGCCTTTCTGGAAACACCATATATTTT. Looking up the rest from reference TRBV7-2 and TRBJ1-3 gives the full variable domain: GAGVSQSPSNKVTEKGKDVELRCDPISGHTALYWYRQSLGQGLEFLIYFQGNSAPDKSGLPSDRFSAERTGGSVSTLTIQRTQQEDSAVYLCASSFRVGLSGNTIYFGEGSWLTVV.

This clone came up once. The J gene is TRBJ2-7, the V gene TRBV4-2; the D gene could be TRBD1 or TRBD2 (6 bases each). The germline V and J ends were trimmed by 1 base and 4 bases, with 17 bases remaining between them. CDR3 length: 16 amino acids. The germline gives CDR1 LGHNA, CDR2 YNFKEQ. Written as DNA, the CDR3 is TGTGCCAGCAGCCAAGGGGTTGAGGGGGGTATTTACGAGCAGTACTTC. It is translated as CASSQGVEGGIYEQYF.

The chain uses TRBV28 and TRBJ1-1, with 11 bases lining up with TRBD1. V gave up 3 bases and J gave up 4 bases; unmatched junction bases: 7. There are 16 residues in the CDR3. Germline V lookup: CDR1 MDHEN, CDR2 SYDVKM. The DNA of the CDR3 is TGTGCCAGCAGTTTTGGGACAGGGGGAGGGAGCACTGAAGCTTTCTTT. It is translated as CASSFGTGGGSTEAFF.

The CDR3, as DNA: TGTGCCAGCACTAGGGCGGAGAGAACCGGGGAGCTGTTTTTT. Translated, it gives CASTRAERTGELFF. The chain joins TRBV28 to TRBJ2-2; no clear D gene. V was trimmed by 7 bases and J by 5 bases, leaving 14 bases between them. This CDR3 spans 14 amino acids. Looked up from germline, CDR1 is MDHEN and CDR2 is SYDVKM.

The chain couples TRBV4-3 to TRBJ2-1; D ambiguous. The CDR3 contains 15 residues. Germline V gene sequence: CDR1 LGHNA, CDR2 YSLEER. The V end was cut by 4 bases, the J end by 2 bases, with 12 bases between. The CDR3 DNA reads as TGCGCCAGCAGCCCCTACCGAGGACCCTACAATGAGCAGTTCTTC. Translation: CASSPYRGPYNEQFF.

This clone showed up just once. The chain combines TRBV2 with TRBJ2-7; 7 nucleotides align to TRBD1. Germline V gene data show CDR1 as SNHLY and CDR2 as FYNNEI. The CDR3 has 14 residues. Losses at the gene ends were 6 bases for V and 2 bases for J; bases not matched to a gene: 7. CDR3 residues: CASRQGSRAYEQYF. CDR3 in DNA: TGTGCCAGCAGACAGGGGAGTAGGGCCTACGAGCAGTACTTC.

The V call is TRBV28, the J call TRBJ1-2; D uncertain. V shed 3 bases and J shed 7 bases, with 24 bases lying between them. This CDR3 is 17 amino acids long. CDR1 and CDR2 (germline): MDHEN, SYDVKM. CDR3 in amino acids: CASSFDNAYSGVGGYTF. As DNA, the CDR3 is TGTGCCAGCAGTTTTGACAACGCTTATTCCGGGGTGGGTGGCTACACCTTC.

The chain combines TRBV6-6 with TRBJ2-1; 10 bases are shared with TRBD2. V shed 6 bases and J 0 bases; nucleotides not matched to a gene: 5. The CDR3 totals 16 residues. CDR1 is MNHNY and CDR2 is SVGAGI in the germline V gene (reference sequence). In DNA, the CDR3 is TGTGCCAGCAGCCGGACTAGCGGTACCTCCTACAATGAGCAGTTCTTC. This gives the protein CASSRTSGTSYNEQFF.

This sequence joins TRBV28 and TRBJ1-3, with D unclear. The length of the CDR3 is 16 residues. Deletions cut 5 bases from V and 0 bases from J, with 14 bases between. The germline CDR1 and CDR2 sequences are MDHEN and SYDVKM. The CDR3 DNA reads TGTGCCAGCAGTCTAGACCAAAATCTCTCTGGAAACACCATATATTTT. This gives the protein CASSLDQNLSGNTIYF.

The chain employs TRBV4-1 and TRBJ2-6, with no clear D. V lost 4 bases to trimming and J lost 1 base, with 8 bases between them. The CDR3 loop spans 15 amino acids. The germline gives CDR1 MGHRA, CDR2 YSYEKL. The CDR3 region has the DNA TGCGCCAGCAGCCTTATTGCATCTGGGGCCAACGTCCTGACTTTC. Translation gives CASSLIASGANVLTF.

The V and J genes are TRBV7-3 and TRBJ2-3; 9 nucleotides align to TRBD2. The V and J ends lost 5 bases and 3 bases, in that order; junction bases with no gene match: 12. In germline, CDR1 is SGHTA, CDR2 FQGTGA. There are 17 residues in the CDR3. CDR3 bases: TGTGCCAGCAGCCCACAATTTAGCGGGAGAGCGACAGATACGCAGTATTTT. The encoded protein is CASSPQFSGRATDTQYF.

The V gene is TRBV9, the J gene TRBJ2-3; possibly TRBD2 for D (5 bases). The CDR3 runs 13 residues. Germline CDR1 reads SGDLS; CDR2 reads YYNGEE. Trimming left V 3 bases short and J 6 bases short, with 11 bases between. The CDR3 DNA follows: TGTGCCAGCAGCGCACCCCGAGGGGATACGCAGTATTTT. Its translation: CASSAPRGDTQYF.

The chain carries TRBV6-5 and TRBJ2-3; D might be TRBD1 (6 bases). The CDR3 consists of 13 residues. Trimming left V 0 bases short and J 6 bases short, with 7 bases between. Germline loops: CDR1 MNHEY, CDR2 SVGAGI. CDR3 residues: CASSYSRGDTQYF. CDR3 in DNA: TGTGCCAGCAGTTACTCGAGGGGGGATACGCAGTATTTT.

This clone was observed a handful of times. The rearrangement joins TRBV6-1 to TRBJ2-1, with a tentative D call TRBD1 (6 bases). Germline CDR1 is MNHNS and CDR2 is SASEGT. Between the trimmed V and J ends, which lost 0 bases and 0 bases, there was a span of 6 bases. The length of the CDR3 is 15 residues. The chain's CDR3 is CASSEAGGSYNEQFF. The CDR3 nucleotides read TGTGCCAGCAGTGAAGCAGGGGGCTCCTACAATGAGCAGTTCTTC.